Following are 18 T cell receptor beta chains from one sample sequenced in a study of blood T cell repertoires in COVID-19 (TCRdb year 2020). The library was produced with the immunoSEQ multiplex PCR assay. Held by TCRdb, this immuneACCESS table contains in-frame sequences only and omits some clones. Under half of the omission traces to an unresolved V gene where checked; the cause of the rest is unknown. The sample table lists about 80,000 clones, around 89% of them with a count of one. In total, the top ten clones hold around 7.3% of the sample. Sequenced sample: peripheral blood. The receptors were sampled from a woman at least 80 years old with acute or convalescent COVID-19.

The chain employs TRBV9 and TRBJ2-1; 7 bases agree with TRBD1. CDR3 length equals 10 residues. Trimming at V came to 8 bases and at J to 13 bases, leaving 6 bases not matched to a gene. Germline V lookup: CDR1 SGDLS, CDR2 YYNGEE. CDR3 bases: TGTGCCAGTACTAAGGGGGCTCAGTTCTTC. Its protein is CASTKGAQFF.

V usage is TRBV11-2 and J usage is TRBJ1-1; 9 positions agree with TRBD1. CDR3 size: 15 residues. Germline V gene data show CDR1 as SGHAT and CDR2 as FQNNGV. Trimming took 4 bases from V and 1 from J; bases not matched to a gene: 4. Written as DNA, the CDR3 is TGTGCCAGCAGCTCGGGACAGGGCTCGAACACTGAAGCTTTCTTT. Translation gives CASSSGQGSNTEAFF.

This clone has a single count. The V gene is TRBV2, the J gene TRBJ2-1; 14 positions match TRBD2. The junction had 13 bases not matched to a gene; V was cut back by 6 bases and J by 12 bases. The CDR3 is 16 amino acids. Germline-derived CDR1 and CDR2 are SNHLY and FYNNEI. CDR3 sequence reads: CASSDRGLAGELVQFF. In DNA, the CDR3 is TGTGCCAGCAGCGACCGGGGACTAGCGGGGGAGTTGGTGCAGTTCTTC.

The chain links TRBV5-1 to TRBJ2-5, with TRBD2 matching 12 bases. The germline gives CDR1 SGHRS, CDR2 YFSETQ. The CDR3 consists of 18 residues. J was trimmed by 2 bases and V by 4 bases; bases with no gene match: 12. The CDR3 DNA reads as TGCGCCAGCAGCCCCGGACAACTAGCGGGGGGCCGACAAGAGACCCAGTACTTC. This encodes CASSPGQLAGGRQETQYF.

This clone was observed once. This chain connects TRBV10-3 to TRBJ2-6; 10 nucleotides align to TRBD1. This CDR3 comprises 18 residues. The germline CDR1 and CDR2 sequences are ENHRY and SYGVKD. V lost 6 bases and J lost 4; bases outside the gene matches: 12. The CDR3 is CAISAAPGTGAGANVLTF. Here the CDR3 DNA reads TGTGCCATCAGCGCGGCTCCCGGGACAGGGGCCGGGGCCAACGTCCTGACTTTC.

This clone showed up just a few times. This rearrangement joins TRBV27 to TRBJ2-7; 9 bases line up with TRBD1. Germline lookup yields CDR1 MNHEY and CDR2 SMNVEV (reference sequence). The V and J ends lost 2 bases and 2 bases, in that order; junction bases with no gene match: 1. The CDR3 covers 14 residues. The CDR3 sequence: CASSLRQGAYEQYF. CDR3 sequence (DNA): TGTGCCAGCAGTTTAAGACAGGGGGCCTACGAGCAGTACTTC.

The rearrangement links TRBV11-2 to TRBJ2-2; 11 bases line up with TRBD2. Trimming took 5 bases from V and 2 from J; bases not matched to a gene: 4. The CDR3 is 16 amino acids. CDR1 is SGHAT, CDR2 FQNNGV, per germline. The CDR3 bases are TGTGCCAGCAGCCGCACTAGCGGGAGAAACACCGGGGAGCTGTTTTTT. Protein sequence: CASSRTSGRNTGELFF.

This chain joins TRBV19 and TRBJ2-7; possibly TRBD1 for D (5 bases). The CDR3 spans 14 residues. The V end lost 6 bases, the J end lost 0 bases, and 12 bases lay between the germline ends. Germline CDR1 and CDR2: LNHDA and SQIVND (reference sequence). The chain's CDR3 is CASRNRSSSYEQYF. The CDR3 DNA reads TGTGCCAGTAGAAACAGGTCCAGCTCCTACGAGCAGTACTTC.

The chain couples TRBV2 to TRBJ1-1, with 7 nucleotides matching TRBD1. The germline gives CDR1 SNHLY, CDR2 FYNNEI. J was trimmed by 0 bases and V by 10 bases; bases with no gene match: 5. The CDR3 has 13 amino acids. In DNA form, the CDR3 reads TGTGCCACCTCGACAGGGATGAACACTGAAGCTTTCTTT. Translated: CATSTGMNTEAFF.

This rearrangement joins TRBV24-1 to TRBJ2-1, with D perhaps matching TRBD1 (6 bases). Germline-derived CDR1 and CDR2 are KGHDR and SFDVKD. The CDR3 spans 14 residues. Deletions cut 9 bases from V and 1 base from J, with 12 bases between. Written as DNA, the CDR3 is TGTGCCACCGGAGGACAGTGGTCCTACAATGAGCAGTTCTTC. Amino acids: CATGGQWSYNEQFF.

This clone was seen more than once but under ten times. This rearrangement joins TRBV3-1 (or the pseudogene TRBV3-2) to TRBJ2-7, with D possibly matching TRBD1 (5 bases). The V end lost 3 bases, the J end lost 2 bases, and 8 bases lay between the germline ends. Germline CDR1 reads LGHDT; CDR2 reads YNNKEL (reference sequence). This CDR3 spans 13 amino acids. This CDR3 reads CASSQVRAYEQYF. The CDR3 DNA follows: TGTGCCAGCAGCCAGGTCAGGGCCTACGAGCAGTACTTC.

J is TRBJ2-7 and V is TRBV28, with 10 nucleotides matching TRBD1. Losses at the gene ends were 1 base for V and 5 bases for J; bases not matched to a gene: 14. The germline V gene encodes CDR1 MDHEN and CDR2 SYDVKM. The CDR3 is 18 amino acids. For the CDR3, the DNA is TGTGCCAGCAGTTTATCAGCTTGGGGGGGACAGGGGCCCCACGAGCAGTACTTC. Encoded protein: CASSLSAWGGQGPHEQYF.

This sequence joins TRBV7-2 and TRBJ1-2, with 10 bases aligning to TRBD1. There are 17 residues in the CDR3. V was clipped by 0 bases and J by 4 bases; unmatched bases: 8. The V gene's germline CDR1 is SGHTA and CDR2 FQGNSA. CDR3 region: CASSLAVSDRGIYGYTF. DNA of the CDR3: TGTGCCAGCAGCTTAGCGGTTTCGGACAGGGGGATCTATGGCTACACCTTC.

This clone was recorded only once. CDR3 protein: CASSLTGKSAYGYTF. Here the CDR3 DNA reads TGTGCCAGCAGCCTAACAGGGAAGTCTGCCTATGGCTACACCTTC. The V and J genes are TRBV5-5 and TRBJ1-2, with D perhaps TRBD1 (6 bases). This CDR3 comprises 15 residues. CDR1 SGHKS and CDR2 YYEKEE come from the germline V gene (reference sequence). Trimming cost V 4 bases and J 4 bases, with 17 bases left between them.

The V call is TRBV5-5, the J call TRBJ2-5; possible D gene TRBD1, 5 bases. Germline CDR1 is SGHKS and CDR2 is YYEKEE (reference sequence). This CDR3 region has 15 residues. V was cut by 7 bases and J by 2 bases, with 18 bases left in between. Here the CDR3 reads CASADPGIIQETQYF. The CDR3 nucleotides read TGTGCCAGCGCAGATCCAGGGATTATTCAAGAGACCCAGTACTTC.

The chain carries TRBV2 and TRBJ2-7, with TRBD2 matching 8 bases. CDR3 size: 16 residues. Looked up from germline, CDR1 is SNHLY and CDR2 is FYNNEI. V dropped 8 bases and J dropped 1; count of bases not matched to a gene: 13. The DNA for the CDR3 is TGTGCCAGCCACATTCCCTTGACTAGCGTATCCTACGAGCAGTACTTC. This gives the protein CASHIPLTSVSYEQYF.

This chain connects TRBV19 to TRBJ2-7; D is possibly TRBD2 (6 bases). The CDR3 covers 14 residues. V lost 1 base to trimming and J lost 7 bases, with 14 bases between them. Germline assignment: CDR1 LNHDA and CDR2 SQIVND (reference sequence). Here the CDR3 DNA reads TGTGCCAGTAGTATAGGGGCCAACCGGGAGGAGCAGTACTTC. Its protein product is CASSIGANREEQYF.

V gene TRBV15 combines with J gene TRBJ1-1; possible D gene TRBD1, 5 bases. The CDR3 consists of 11 residues. Germline-derived CDR1 and CDR2 are LNHNV and YYDKDF (reference sequence). The V end was cut by 3 bases, the J end by 11 bases, with 10 bases between. The CDR3 nucleotides read TGTGCCACCAGCAGGGGGACTAACGCTTTCTTT. The encoded protein is CATSRGTNAFF. The complete variable domain, with remaining parts taken from reference TRBV15 and TRBJ1-1, reads DAMVIQNPRYQVTQFGKPVTLSCSQTLNHNVMYWYQQKSSQAPKLLFHYYDKDFNNEADTPDNFQSRRPNTSFCFLDIRSPGLGDTAMYLCATSRGTNAFFGQGTRLTVV.